The 11 T cell receptor beta chains in this list originate from one sample, sequenced in a study of OX40 agonist ivuxolimab in advanced cancers. Only in-frame clones appear in the TCRdb table, and some are missing; sequencing was by immunoSEQ multiplex PCR. The data show about 80,000 clones, with roughly 81% seen just once and around 25% held by the top ten. Sequencing was performed on CD4+ or CD8+ T cells sorted from blood, taken in a trial of the OX40 agonist ivuxolimab. Receptor source: an adult with an advanced solid tumor such as melanoma, head and neck, liver or kidney cancer.

V gene TRBV18 combines with J gene TRBJ1-3; D uncertain. The CDR3 contains 14 residues. The germline V gene encodes CDR1 KGHSH and CDR2 LQKENI. Trimming pared 3 bases from V and 3 bases from J, leaving 9 bases between. The CDR3 loop reads CASSPPTDGNTIYF. Here the CDR3 DNA reads TGTGCCAGCTCACCCCCGACGGATGGAAACACCATATATTTT.

This clone showed up just once. This sequence joins TRBV14 and TRBJ1-1; no reliable D call. The V end was cut by 1 base, the J end by 0 bases, with 9 bases between. Germline V lookup: CDR1 SGHDN, CDR2 FVKESK. The CDR3 runs 15 residues. The CDR3 sequence: CASSQGRAMNTEAFF. For the CDR3, the DNA is TGTGCCAGCAGCCAAGGAAGGGCGATGAACACTGAAGCTTTCTTT.

V is TRBV16 and J is TRBJ1-2, with D possibly being TRBD1 (6 bases). The CDR3 length is 16 residues. From germline, CDR1 is KGHSY and CDR2 FQNENV. Trimming shortened V by 4 bases and J by 6 bases, and 21 bases separated the two germline ends. The CDR3 here is CASSRFTGLGQDGYTF. CDR3 nucleotide sequence: TGTGCCAGCAGCCGCTTCACAGGGTTGGGTCAAGATGGCTACACCTTC.

The chain carries TRBV5-1 and TRBJ1-2, with no clear D. The CDR3 is 15 residues long. Germline CDR1 and CDR2: SGHRS and YFSETQ. V was shortened by 4 bases and J by 2 bases, with 15 bases between the two germline ends. CDR3 region: CASSPSGNANYGYTF. As DNA, the CDR3 is TGCGCCAGCAGCCCCTCCGGGAATGCCAACTATGGCTACACCTTC.

The V gene is TRBV28, the J gene TRBJ2-3; maybe TRBD1 (6 bases). V shed 7 bases and J shed 6 bases, with 14 bases lying between them. This CDR3 has 13 amino acids. Germline V lookup: CDR1 MDHEN, CDR2 SYDVKM. The CDR3 is CASTNPQGDTQYF. The CDR3 region has the DNA TGTGCCAGCACCAACCCGCAGGGGGATACGCAGTATTTT. The variable domain in full, with the rest retrieved from reference TRBV28 and TRBJ2-3, is DVKVTQSSRYLVKRTGEKVFLECVQDMDHENMFWYRQDPGLGLRLIYFSYDVKMKEKGDIPEGYSVSREKKERFSLILESASTNQTSMYLCASTNPQGDTQYFGPGTRLTVL.

The V call is TRBV7-2, the J call TRBJ1-5, with unresolved D. V gave up 5 bases and J gave up 3 bases, with 11 bases separating them. Per germline, CDR1 SGHTA and CDR2 FQGNSA. The CDR3 contains 14 residues. The CDR3 nucleotides read TGTGCCAGCAGCATAATCCTATCCAATCAGCCCCAGCATTTT. Translating gives CASSIILSNQPQHF. The whole variable domain, remainder taken from reference TRBV7-2 and TRBJ1-5, is GAGVSQSPSNKVTEKGKDVELRCDPISGHTALYWYRQSLGQGLEFLIYFQGNSAPDKSGLPSDRFSAERTGGSVSTLTIQRTQQEDSAVYLCASSIILSNQPQHFGDGTRLSIL.

The V and J genes are TRBV19 and TRBJ1-2, with TRBD1 identical over 8 bases. J lost 0 bases, V lost 7 bases, and 4 bases had no gene match. Germline assignment: CDR1 LNHDA and CDR2 SQIVND (reference sequence). This CDR3 is 14 amino acids long. The CDR3 spells CASKGTGANYGYTF. Written as DNA, the CDR3 is TGTGCCAGTAAGGGGACAGGAGCTAACTATGGCTACACCTTC.

The rearrangement uses TRBV5-4 and TRBJ2-1, with TRBD2 identical over 11 bases. CDR3 length equals 17 residues. CDR1 is SGHNT and CDR2 is YYREEE in the germline V gene (reference sequence). Trimming took 4 bases from V and 4 from J; bases not matched to a gene: 10. The CDR3 DNA reads TGTGCCAGCAGCCCCGTACTAGCGGGGGCAGGATACAATGAGCAGTTCTTC. As protein: CASSPVLAGAGYNEQFF.

This clone was counted once. The CDR3 DNA follows: TGTGCCAGCAGCCCGACTAGCGGCCCTTACACAGATACGCAGTATTTT. Residues: CASSPTSGPYTDTQYF. The chain recombines TRBV5-4 with TRBJ2-3, with 9 nucleotides matching TRBD2. Germline CDR1 reads SGHNT; CDR2 reads YYREEE (reference sequence). The CDR3 runs to 16 residues. Trimming cost V 4 bases and J 2 bases; bases outside gene matches: 8. The whole variable domain, filled in from reference TRBV5-4 and TRBJ2-3, reads ETGVTQSPTHLIKTRGQQVTLRCSSQSGHNTVSWYQQALGQGPQFIFQYYREEENGRGNFPPRFSGLQFPNYSSELNVNALELDDSALYLCASSPTSGPYTDTQYFGPGTRLTVL.

Here the CDR3 reads CASSLWGNSYNEQFF. For the CDR3, the DNA is TGCGCCAGCAGCTTATGGGGTAACTCCTACAATGAGCAGTTCTTC. The gene calls are TRBV5-1 and TRBJ2-1; D remains unclear. CDR3 length: 15 amino acids. Looked up from germline, CDR1 is SGHRS and CDR2 is YFSETQ. The V end was cut by 2 bases, the J end by 0 bases, with 9 bases between.

The table lists this clone with a few counts. CDR3 in amino acids: CASSLGTGYRQPQHF. The CDR3, as DNA: TGTGCCAGCAGCTTGGGGACAGGGTATCGACAGCCCCAGCATTTT. J is TRBJ1-5 and V is TRBV5-6, with TRBD1 identical over 8 bases. This CDR3 spans 15 amino acids. The germline CDR1 and CDR2 sequences are SGHDT and YYEEEE. V trimming: 0 bases; J trimming: 7 bases; junction bases outside the gene matches: 6.